This T cell receptor beta chain is drawn from a study of T cell clonotyping in hematopoietic cell transplantation. Study context: Pretransplant recipient samples were taken after cytoreduction. General study findings and limits: At the given depth, recipient repertoires were over 97% de novo clonotypes. Recipient TCR diversity dropped after transplant; expanded clonotypes rose from day 30 to 180.

Notes on this clone: Its matching antigen is unknown.

Time point indicated: recipient sample about 28 days before transplant, after cytoreduction. Profiling relied on immunoSEQ multiplex PCR, and the TCRdb table lists in-frame clones only, not all of them. Among fewer than 15,000 clones listed, 65% to 85% were seen once. The clonotype originates from a man in his 60s with acute myeloid leukemia. Some clones in this sample may be carry-over from other donors' samples. This specimen was peripheral blood mononuclear cells, taken before stem cell transplant.

The chain's CDR3 is CASIRMYRGGGTEAFF. The CDR3 nucleotides read TGTGCCAGCATCCGGATGTACAGGGGTGGGGGCACTGAAGCTTTCTTT. The rearrangement joins TRBV7-9 to TRBJ1-1; 7 bases map to TRBD1. The germline V gene has CDR1 SEHNR and CDR2 FQNEAQ (reference sequence). Unmatched junction bases numbered 15, after V lost 7 bases and J lost 4 bases. This CDR3 has 16 amino acids.